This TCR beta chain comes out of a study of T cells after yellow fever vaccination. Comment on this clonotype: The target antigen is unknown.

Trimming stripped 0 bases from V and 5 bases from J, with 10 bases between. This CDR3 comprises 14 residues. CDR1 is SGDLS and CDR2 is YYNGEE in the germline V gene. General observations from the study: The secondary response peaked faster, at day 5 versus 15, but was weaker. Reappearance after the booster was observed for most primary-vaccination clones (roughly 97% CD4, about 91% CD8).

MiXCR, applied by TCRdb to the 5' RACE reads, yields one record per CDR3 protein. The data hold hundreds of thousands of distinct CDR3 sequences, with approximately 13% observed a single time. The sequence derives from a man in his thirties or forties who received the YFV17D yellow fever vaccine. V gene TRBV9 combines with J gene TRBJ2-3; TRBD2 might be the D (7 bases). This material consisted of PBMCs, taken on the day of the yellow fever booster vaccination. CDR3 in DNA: TGTGCCAGCAGCGTAGACAGGGAGGGAGATACGCAGTATTTT. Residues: CASSVDREGDTQYF.